The 25 T cell receptor beta chains given below trace back to one sample, sequenced in a study of T cell responses to AZD1222 COVID-19 vaccine (dated by TCRdb to 2020 to 2023). Receptors were amplified or captured by the immunoSEQ multiplex PCR assay. TCRdb took this table from immuneACCESS and kept in-frame rearrangements with V and J called. Such tables lack part of the clones; where checked against another copy, unresolved V genes explain under half of the gap, and the rest is unexplained. The sample contains over 110,000 clones, roughly 91% of them found a single time. The ten biggest clones cover roughly 4.9% of the sample. The meaning of the sample's time point label: baseline before first vaccination. The starting material was peripheral blood, obtained on day 0 of AZD1222 vaccination. Receptor source: an adult in good health.

The CDR3 DNA sequence: TGTGCCAGCAGCTCCTACAGGGAATCCTACGAGCAGTACTTC. Translated: CASSSYRESYEQYF. The chain has TRBV5-4 and TRBJ2-7; possibly TRBD1 for D (6 bases). The V and J ends lost 3 bases and 1 base respectively, with 11 bases between them. Germline V gene sequence: CDR1 SGHNT, CDR2 YYREEE (reference sequence). The CDR3 covers 14 residues.

V and J are TRBV14 and TRBJ1-1; D not certain. The CDR3 totals 13 residues. The germline CDR1 and CDR2 sequences are SGHDN and FVKESK. Trimming removed 1 base from V and 5 bases from J, with 8 bases in between. The CDR3 sequence is CASSQVEGTEAFF. CDR3 sequence (DNA): TGTGCCAGCAGCCAAGTTGAAGGGACTGAAGCTTTCTTT.

This sequence joins TRBV7-4 and TRBJ1-6; tentatively, D is TRBD1 (5 bases). The germline CDR1 and CDR2 sequences are SGHVT and SQSDAQ. The CDR3 is 14 residues long. With 9 bases removed from V and 4 bases from J, the gap between germline ends came to 13 bases. DNA for the CDR3: TGTGCCAGGGGGGGAGGGCCATATAATTCACCCCTCCACTTT. It codes for CARGGGPYNSPLHF.

The CDR3 protein is CASTPGRGPYGYTF. The DNA for the CDR3 is TGTGCCAGCACCCCGGGGAGGGGGCCCTATGGCTACACCTTC. The J gene is TRBJ1-2, the V gene TRBV5-8; TRBD1 matches 7 bases. This CDR3 spans 14 amino acids. V was clipped by 6 bases and J by 4 bases; unmatched bases: 9. Germline V CDR1 and CDR2: SGHTS, YDEGEE.

This clone has more than one count but fewer than ten. The chain employs TRBV5-1 and TRBJ2-1; tentative D call: TRBD2 (6 bases). The CDR3 has 16 amino acids. Germline assignment: CDR1 SGHRS and CDR2 YFSETQ. Trimming left V 4 bases short and J 0 bases short, with 14 bases between. The CDR3 loop is CASSSGLTSSYNEQFF. The CDR3, as DNA: TGCGCCAGCAGCAGTGGACTAACGAGCTCCTACAATGAGCAGTTCTTC.

In its sample, this clone was seen once. The gene calls are TRBV14 and TRBJ2-5; D gene unclear. The length of the CDR3 is 15 residues. From germline, CDR1 is SGHDN and CDR2 FVKESK. Between the trimmed V and J ends, which lost 1 base and 2 bases, there was a span of 11 bases. CDR3 region: CASSQGARRQETQYF. The CDR3 coding sequence is TGTGCCAGCAGCCAAGGGGCTCGTCGGCAAGAGACCCAGTACTTC.

The chain combines TRBV6-6 with TRBJ1-3; D call uncertain. The CDR3 has 11 residues. CDR1 and CDR2 (germline): MNHNY, SVGAGI (reference sequence). The germline V and J ends were trimmed by 7 bases and 7 bases, with 8 bases remaining between them. CDR3 region: CASTRENTIYF. The CDR3, as DNA: TGTGCCAGCACCCGCGAGAACACCATATATTTT.

This sequence joins TRBV9 and TRBJ2-5; 7 bases are a match to TRBD2. CDR3 size: 16 residues. The germline CDR1 and CDR2 sequences are SGDLS and YYNGEE. After removal of 4 bases from V and 1 base from J, the junction contained 10 bases not matched to a gene. CDR3 region: CASSPQGGGFQETQYF. The CDR3 DNA is TGTGCCAGCAGCCCCCAGGGCGGGGGTTTCCAAGAGACCCAGTACTTC.

The rearrangement uses TRBV18 and TRBJ2-5; 9 bases map to TRBD1. J gave up 5 bases and V 4 bases, and 8 bases lay outside the gene matches. The CDR3 is made up of 15 amino acids. Germline lookup yields CDR1 KGHSH and CDR2 LQKENI. As DNA, the CDR3 is TGTGCCAGCTCACGGCCCGGGACAGGGACGGAGACCCAGTACTTC. As protein: CASSRPGTGTETQYF. Using reference TRBV18 and TRBJ2-5 for the parts outside the CDR3, the full variable domain is NAGVMQNPRHLVRRRGQEARLRCSPMKGHSHVYWYRQLPEEGLKFMVYLQKENIIDESGMPKERFSAEFPKEGPSILRIQQVVRGDSAAYFCASSRPGTGTETQYFGPGTRLLVL.

V and J are TRBV10-1 and TRBJ2-3; D unclear. The V end was cut by 2 bases, the J end by 2 bases, with 5 bases between. CDR3 length equals 13 residues. Germline CDR1 WNHNN, CDR2 SYGVQD (reference sequence). The CDR3 coding sequence is TGCGCCAGCAGTGAGGGTCCCACAGATACGCAGTATTTT. Protein product: CASSEGPTDTQYF.

This clone came up once. V usage is TRBV2 and J usage is TRBJ2-5; D is undetermined. CDR1 and CDR2 (germline): SNHLY, FYNNEI. Trimming stripped 0 bases from V and 5 bases from J, with 10 bases between. The CDR3 has 14 amino acids. DNA of the CDR3: TGTGCCAGCAGTGAAGCGCTCGGTGGTGAGACCCAGTACTTC. Translation: CASSEALGGETQYF.

The chain carries TRBV9 and TRBJ1-1; D is perhaps TRBD1 (6 bases). V lost 4 bases, J lost 6 bases, and 10 bases lay in between. Germline V gene lookup returns CDR1 SGDLS and CDR2 YYNGEE. The CDR3 is 12 amino acids. DNA of the CDR3: TGTGCCAGCAGCCCGAGGGGGGCTGAAGCTTTCTTT. Protein: CASSPRGAEAFF.

The V call is TRBV30, the J call TRBJ1-1; D gene uncertain. V lost 2 bases to trimming and J lost 7 bases, with 11 bases between them. The length of the CDR3 is 12 residues. Germline loops: CDR1 GTSNPN, CDR2 SVGIG (reference sequence). CDR3 DNA: TGTGCCTGGAGTCCTCAGAGTATTGAAGCTTTCTTT. Translation: CAWSPQSIEAFF.

The V gene is TRBV6-2 or TRBV6-3, the J gene TRBJ2-7; 7 bases match TRBD2. The trim removed 5 bases at V and 3 bases at J, leaving 7 bases unmatched. This CDR3 region has 14 residues. Looked up from germline, CDR1 is MNHEY and CDR2 is SVGEGT. The CDR3 protein is CASSRPSGYYEQYF. CDR3 sequence (DNA): TGTGCCAGCAGTCGTCCTAGCGGATACTACGAGCAGTACTTC.

The chain couples TRBV7-3 to TRBJ2-6; maybe TRBD1 (5 bases). CDR3 length: 15 amino acids. V shed 2 bases and J shed 2 bases, with 7 bases lying between them. CDR1 SGHTA and CDR2 FQGTGA come from the germline V gene. Here the CDR3 DNA reads TGTGCCAGCAGCTTAGGGGCGGCTGGGGCCAACGTCCTGACTTTC. Its protein is CASSLGAAGANVLTF.

This clone was recorded once. This chain connects TRBV19 to TRBJ2-1; TRBD1 matches at 10 bases. Germline V gives CDR1 LNHDA, CDR2 SQIVND (reference sequence). The CDR3 totals 13 residues. The ends lost 7 bases at V and 9 bases at J; junction bases unmatched: 6. The CDR3 region has the DNA TGTGCCAGTACGGACAGGGGGGATGGTGAGCAGTTCTTC. Amino acid sequence: CASTDRGDGEQFF.

A note on this clone: Germline and junction disagree at one end, which may indicate a read error. CDR3 sequence reads: CASSFPSGAF. The CDR3 nucleotides read TGTGCCAGCAGCTTCCCGTCTGGGGCCTTC. The chain carries TRBV7-9 and TRBJ1-2; no firm D call. The CDR3 covers 10 residues. Germline values: CDR1 SEHNR, CDR2 FQNEAQ (reference sequence). The whole variable domain, remainder taken from reference TRBV7-9 and TRBJ1-2, is DTGVSQNPRHKITKRGQNVTFRCDPISEHNRLYWYRQTLGQGPEFLTYFQNEAQLEKSRLLSDRFSAERPKGSFSTLEIQRTEQGDSAMYLCASSFPSGAFGSGTRLTVV.

The gene calls are TRBV4-1 and TRBJ2-1, with D unclear. The germline gives CDR1 MGHRA, CDR2 YSYEKL. The V end lost 1 base, the J end lost 4 bases, and 5 bases lay between the germline ends. There are 13 residues in the CDR3. The chain's CDR3 is CASSQASYNEQFF. The CDR3 DNA is TGCGCCAGCAGCCAAGCCTCGTACAATGAGCAGTTCTTC.

V is TRBV7-2 and J is TRBJ1-6, with unresolved D. Germline-derived CDR1 and CDR2 are SGHTA and FQGNSA. The CDR3 contains 13 residues. Trimming took off 0 bases at V and 7 bases at J, with 4 bases between the two ends. Here the CDR3 DNA reads TGTGCCAGCAGCTTAGCCGGGAATTCACCCCTCCACTTT. It encodes CASSLAGNSPLHF.

The V gene is TRBV2, the J gene TRBJ1-6, with a weak D call TRBD1 (5 bases). The length of the CDR3 is 14 residues. Germline CDR1 is SNHLY and CDR2 is FYNNEI. Between the trimmed V and J ends, which lost 4 bases and 9 bases, there was a span of 13 bases. The CDR3: CASSAGEGLSPLHF. CDR3 coding DNA: TGTGCCAGCAGTGCAGGAGAGGGACTTTCACCCCTCCACTTT. Variable domain in full (rest from reference TRBV2 and TRBJ1-6): EPEVTQTPSHQVTQMGQEVILRCVPISNHLYFYWYRQILGQKVEFLVSFYNNEISEKSEIFDDQFSVERPDGSNFTLKIRSTKLEDSAMYFCASSAGEGLSPLHFGNGTRLTVT.

This chain links TRBV5-5 with TRBJ1-1; TRBD1 is a possible D gene (5 bases). Between the trimmed V and J ends, which lost 4 bases and 5 bases, there was a span of 15 bases. CDR3 length: 14 amino acids. Germline V gene lookup returns CDR1 SGHKS and CDR2 YYEKEE (reference sequence). The CDR3 is CASSPFGGETEAFF. Here the CDR3 DNA reads TGTGCCAGCAGCCCGTTTGGGGGGGAGACTGAAGCTTTCTTT. Drawing the rest from reference TRBV5-5 and TRBJ1-1, the complete variable domain is DAGVTQSPTHLIKTRGQQVTLRCSPISGHKSVSWYQQVLGQGPQFIFQYYEKEERGRGNFPDRFSARQFPNYSSELNVNALLLGDSALYLCASSPFGGETEAFFGQGTRLTVV.

This chain's CDR3 is CASSEPGPGQGLDEQFF. The CDR3 DNA is TGTGCCAGCAGCGAACCGGGTCCGGGACAGGGGTTGGATGAGCAGTTCTTC. The chain is built from TRBV9 and TRBJ2-1, with TRBD1 matching 10 bases. This CDR3 contains 17 residues. Germline assignment: CDR1 SGDLS and CDR2 YYNGEE. V was pared by 3 bases and J by 8 bases, with 14 bases of the junction left unmatched.

The rearrangement uses TRBV6-5 and TRBJ2-7; D possibly corresponds to TRBD1 (6 bases). Trimming shortened V by 6 bases and J by 4 bases, and 16 bases separated the two germline ends. The CDR3 contains 14 residues. Germline assignment: CDR1 MNHEY and CDR2 SVGAGI. Here the CDR3 DNA reads TGTGCCAGCAGCTCGATCGGACAGTCGTACGAGCAGTACTTC. This gives the protein CASSSIGQSYEQYF.

The V and J genes are TRBV7-9 and TRBJ2-5; D remains unclear. The CDR3 is 17 residues long. V was cut by 7 bases and J by 5 bases, with 26 bases left in between. Germline CDR1 SEHNR, CDR2 FQNEAQ (reference sequence). CDR3 loop: CASNLEKDRPYFETQYF. The CDR3 bases are TGTGCCAGCAACCTTGAGAAAGATCGACCCTATTTTGAGACCCAGTACTTC.

The chain has TRBV6-4 and TRBJ2-3; D unclear. Germline assignment: CDR1 MRHNA and CDR2 SNTAGT. V gave up 5 bases and J gave up 0 bases, with 18 bases separating them. CDR3 size: 17 residues. CDR3 loop: CASSPKLRTSSTDTQYF. The CDR3 DNA reads as TGTGCCAGCAGTCCCAAGCTGAGGACGTCTAGCACAGATACGCAGTATTTT.